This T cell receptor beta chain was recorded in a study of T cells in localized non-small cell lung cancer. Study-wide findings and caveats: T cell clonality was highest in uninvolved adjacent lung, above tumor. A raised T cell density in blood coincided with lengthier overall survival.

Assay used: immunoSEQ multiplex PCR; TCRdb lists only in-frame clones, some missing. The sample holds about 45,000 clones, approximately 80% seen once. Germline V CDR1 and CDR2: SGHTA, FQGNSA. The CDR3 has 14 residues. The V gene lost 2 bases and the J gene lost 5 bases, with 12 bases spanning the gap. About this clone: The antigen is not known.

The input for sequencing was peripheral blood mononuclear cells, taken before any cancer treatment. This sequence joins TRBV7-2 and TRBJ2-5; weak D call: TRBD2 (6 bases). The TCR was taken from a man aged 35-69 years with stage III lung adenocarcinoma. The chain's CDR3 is CASSLYGGKETQYF. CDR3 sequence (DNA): TGTGCCAGCAGCTTATATGGAGGGAAGGAGACCCAGTACTTC.